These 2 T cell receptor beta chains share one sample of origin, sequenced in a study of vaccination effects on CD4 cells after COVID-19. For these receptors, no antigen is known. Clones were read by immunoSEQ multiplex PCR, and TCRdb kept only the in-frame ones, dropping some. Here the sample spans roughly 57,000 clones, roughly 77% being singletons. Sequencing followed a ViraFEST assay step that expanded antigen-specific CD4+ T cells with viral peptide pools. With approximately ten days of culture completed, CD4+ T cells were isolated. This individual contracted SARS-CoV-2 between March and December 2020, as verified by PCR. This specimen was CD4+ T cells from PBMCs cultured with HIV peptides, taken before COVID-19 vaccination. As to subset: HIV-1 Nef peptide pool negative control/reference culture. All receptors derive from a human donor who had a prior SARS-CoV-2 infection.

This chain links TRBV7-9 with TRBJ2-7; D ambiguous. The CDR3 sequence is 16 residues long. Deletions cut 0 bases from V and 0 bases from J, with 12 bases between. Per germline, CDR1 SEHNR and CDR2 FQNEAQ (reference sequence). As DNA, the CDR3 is TGTGCCAGCAGCTTAGCTGACATTCCTAGCTCCTACGAGCAGTACTTC. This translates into CASSLADIPSSYEQYF.

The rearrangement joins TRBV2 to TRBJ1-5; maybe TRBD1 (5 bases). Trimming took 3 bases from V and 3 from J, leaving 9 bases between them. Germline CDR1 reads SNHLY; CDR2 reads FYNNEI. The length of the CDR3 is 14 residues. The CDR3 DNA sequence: TGTGCCAGCAGTGACGTAGGGGACAATCAGCCCCAGCATTTT. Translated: CASSDVGDNQPQHF.